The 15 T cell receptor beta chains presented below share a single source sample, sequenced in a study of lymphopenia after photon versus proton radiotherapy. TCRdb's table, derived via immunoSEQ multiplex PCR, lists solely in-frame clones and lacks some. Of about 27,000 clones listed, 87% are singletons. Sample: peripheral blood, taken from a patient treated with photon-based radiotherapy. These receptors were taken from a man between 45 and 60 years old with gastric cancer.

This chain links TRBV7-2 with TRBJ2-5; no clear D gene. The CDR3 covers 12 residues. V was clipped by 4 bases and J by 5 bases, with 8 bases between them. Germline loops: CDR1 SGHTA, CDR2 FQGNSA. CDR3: CASSSFVETQYF. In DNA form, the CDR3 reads TGTGCCAGCAGCTCCTTTGTGGAGACCCAGTACTTC.

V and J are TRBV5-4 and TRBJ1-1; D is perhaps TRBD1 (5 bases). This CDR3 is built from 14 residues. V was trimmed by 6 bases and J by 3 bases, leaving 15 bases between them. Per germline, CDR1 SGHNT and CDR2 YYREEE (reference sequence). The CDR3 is CASTRKGEDTEAFF. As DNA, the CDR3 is TGTGCCAGCACCCGAAAAGGGGAGGACACTGAAGCTTTCTTT.

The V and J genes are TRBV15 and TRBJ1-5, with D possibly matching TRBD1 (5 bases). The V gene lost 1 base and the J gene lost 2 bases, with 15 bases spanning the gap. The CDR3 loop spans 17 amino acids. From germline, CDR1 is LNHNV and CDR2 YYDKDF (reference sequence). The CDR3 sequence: CATSRVGGGGRNQPQHF. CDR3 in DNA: TGTGCCACCAGCAGAGTCGGGGGGGGAGGTCGCAATCAGCCCCAGCATTTT.

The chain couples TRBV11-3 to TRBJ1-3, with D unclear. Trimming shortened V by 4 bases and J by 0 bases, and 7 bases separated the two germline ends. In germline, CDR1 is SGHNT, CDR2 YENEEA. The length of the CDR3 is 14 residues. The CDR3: CASSSGASGNTIYF. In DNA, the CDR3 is TGTGCCAGCAGCTCGGGCGCCTCTGGAAACACCATATATTTT.

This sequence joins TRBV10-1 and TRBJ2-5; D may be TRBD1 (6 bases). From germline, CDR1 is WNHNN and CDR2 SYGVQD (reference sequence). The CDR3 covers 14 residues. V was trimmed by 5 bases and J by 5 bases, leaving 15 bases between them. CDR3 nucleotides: TGCGCCAGCAGTTCAGGACAGAAATTGGAGACCCAGTACTTC. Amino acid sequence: CASSSGQKLETQYF.

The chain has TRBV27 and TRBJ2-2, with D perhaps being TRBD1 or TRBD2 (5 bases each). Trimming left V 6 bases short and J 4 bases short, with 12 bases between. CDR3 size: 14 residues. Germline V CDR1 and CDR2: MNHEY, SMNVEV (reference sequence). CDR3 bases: TGTGCCAGCAGCCGAGGGGCTCGCACCGGGGAGCTGTTTTTT. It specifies CASSRGARTGELFF.

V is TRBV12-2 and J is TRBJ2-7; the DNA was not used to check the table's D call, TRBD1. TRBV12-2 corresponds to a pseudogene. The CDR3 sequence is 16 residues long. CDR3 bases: TGTGCAAGTCGCTTCGACCGGGACAGACGCTCCTACGAGCAGTACGTC. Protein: CASRFDRDRRSYEQYV.

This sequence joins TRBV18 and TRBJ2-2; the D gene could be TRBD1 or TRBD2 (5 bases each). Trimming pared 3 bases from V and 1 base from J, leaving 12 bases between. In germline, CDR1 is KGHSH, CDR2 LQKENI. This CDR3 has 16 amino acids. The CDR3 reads CASSPHGAVNTGELFF. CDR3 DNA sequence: TGTGCCAGCTCACCCCACGGGGCGGTGAACACCGGGGAGCTGTTTTTT.

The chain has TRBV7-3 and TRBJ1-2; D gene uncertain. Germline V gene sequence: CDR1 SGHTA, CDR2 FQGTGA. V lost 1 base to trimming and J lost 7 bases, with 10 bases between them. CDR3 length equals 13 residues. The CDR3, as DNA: TGTGCCAGCAGCTTAAATTCGGGATTTGGCTACACCTTC. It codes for CASSLNSGFGYTF.

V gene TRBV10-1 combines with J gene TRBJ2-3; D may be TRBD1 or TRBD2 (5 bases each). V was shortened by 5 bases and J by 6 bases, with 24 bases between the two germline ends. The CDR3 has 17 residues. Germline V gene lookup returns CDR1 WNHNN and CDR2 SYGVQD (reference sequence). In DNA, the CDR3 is TGCGCCAGCAGTTCCTCGGTCGGGGCCGTCCGTACTGATACGCAGTATTTT. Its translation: CASSSSVGAVRTDTQYF.

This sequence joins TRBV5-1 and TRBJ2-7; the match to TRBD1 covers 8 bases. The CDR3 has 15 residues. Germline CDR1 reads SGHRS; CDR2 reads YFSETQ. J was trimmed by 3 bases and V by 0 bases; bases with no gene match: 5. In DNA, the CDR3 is TGCGCCAGCAGCTTGGTGCCAGGGGGCGGCTACGAGCAGTACTTC. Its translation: CASSLVPGGGYEQYF.

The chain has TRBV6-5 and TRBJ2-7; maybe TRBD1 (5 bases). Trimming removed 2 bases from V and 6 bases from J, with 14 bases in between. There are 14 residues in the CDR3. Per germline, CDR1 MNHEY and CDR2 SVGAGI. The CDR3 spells CASSYGLQVGEQYF. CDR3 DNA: TGTGCCAGCAGTTACGGTCTACAGGTGGGCGAGCAGTACTTC.

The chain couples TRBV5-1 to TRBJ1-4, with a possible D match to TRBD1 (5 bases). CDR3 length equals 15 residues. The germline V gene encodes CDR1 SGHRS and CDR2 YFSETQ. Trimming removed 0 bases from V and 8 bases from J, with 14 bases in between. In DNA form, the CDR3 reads TGCGCCAGCAGCTTGGAAGGGGCCGGGTGGGAAAAACTGTTTTTT. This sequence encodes CASSLEGAGWEKLFF.

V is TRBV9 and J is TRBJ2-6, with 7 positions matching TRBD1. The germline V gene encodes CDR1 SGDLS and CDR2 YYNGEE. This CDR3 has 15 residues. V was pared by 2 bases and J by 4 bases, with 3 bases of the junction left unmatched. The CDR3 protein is CASSVDRAGANVLTF. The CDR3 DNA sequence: TGTGCCAGCAGCGTCGACAGGGCAGGGGCCAACGTCCTGACTTTC. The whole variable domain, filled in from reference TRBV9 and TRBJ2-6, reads DSGVTQTPKHLITATGQRVTLRCSPRSGDLSVYWYQQSLDQGLQFLIQYYNGEERAKGNILERFSAQQFPDLHSELNLSSLELGDSALYFCASSVDRAGANVLTFGAGSRLTVL.

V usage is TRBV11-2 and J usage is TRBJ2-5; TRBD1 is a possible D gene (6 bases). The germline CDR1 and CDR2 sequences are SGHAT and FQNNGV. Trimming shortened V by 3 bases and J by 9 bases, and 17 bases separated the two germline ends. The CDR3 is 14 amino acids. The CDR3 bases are TGTGCCAGCAGCTTCCGAGTACAGGGTCAAGCCCAGTACTTC. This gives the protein CASSFRVQGQAQYF. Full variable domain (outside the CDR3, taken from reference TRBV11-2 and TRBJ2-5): EAGVAQSPRYKIIEKRQSVAFWCNPISGHATLYWYQQILGQGPKLLIQFQNNGVVDDSQLPKDRFSAERLKGVDSTLKIQPAKLEDSAVYLCASSFRVQGQAQYFGPGTRLLVL.